This T cell receptor (beta chain) was found in a study of a mutant IDH1 vaccine in newly diagnosed glioma. Across the study: Receipt of radiotherapy, temozolomide, or both preceded the study, and most received both. The study, taken as a whole, reports: Vaccine-induced responses were seen in 93.3% of patients, spanning several MHC alleles. Any relationship between pseudoprogression and changes in top peripheral T cell clonotypes seemed absent.

Profiled with immunoSEQ multiplex PCR; TCRdb holds only in-frame clones, not every one. There are roughly 35,000 clones in the sample; around 85% occur only once, and about 4.9% lies in the top ten. Documented time point: baseline, week 1 (first vaccination visit). The treatment was: pre-vaccination baseline after standard-of-care therapy. Astrocytomas found in donors were new, WHO grade 3 or 4, IDH1-mutant and ATRX-lost. Germline V gene sequence: CDR1 MNHEY, CDR2 SMNVEV (reference sequence). V was trimmed by 8 bases and J by 3 bases, leaving 7 bases between them. This CDR3 comprises 11 residues. Only one count was recorded for this clone. Antigen: not known.

Sequenced material: PBMCs, taken from a glioma patient treated with radiotherapy, temozolomide or both. V is TRBV27 and J is TRBJ2-5; D not certain. The source is a middle-aged woman with glioma. The CDR3 region is CASWSEETQYF. For the CDR3, the DNA is TGTGCCAGCTGGTCGGAAGAGACCCAGTACTTC.